The 32 T cell receptor beta chains below were found in one sample sequenced in a study of blood T cell repertoires in COVID-19. The repertoire was sequenced with immunoSEQ multiplex PCR; TCRdb's copy has only in-frame clones and lacks some. The table shows more than 95,000 clones, with approximately 90% occurring only once. The sample consisted of peripheral blood. All receptors come from a man aged 50 to 60 with COVID-19, enrolled during active disease.

This rearrangement joins TRBV11-2 to TRBJ2-7; TRBD1 aligns across 9 bases. Germline CDR1 and CDR2: SGHAT and FQNNGV. CDR3 length equals 15 residues. V shed 6 bases, J shed 6 bases, and the junction held 12 bases outside the gene matches. The CDR3 nucleotides are TGTGCCAGCAGTCCCGGGACAGGGTCCTTAGGCGAGCAGTACGTC. Its translation: CASSPGTGSLGEQYV.

The chain couples TRBV30 to TRBJ2-1; 11 bases fit TRBD2. Germline V CDR1 and CDR2: GTSNPN, SVGIG (reference sequence). Trimming at V came to 3 bases and at J to 6 bases, leaving 1 base not matched to a gene. The CDR3 covers 13 residues. Here the CDR3 reads CAWRTSGTNEQFF. The CDR3 DNA is TGTGCCTGGAGGACTAGCGGGACCAATGAGCAGTTCTTC.

V gene TRBV9 combines with J gene TRBJ1-3, with unresolved D. Germline V gene sequence: CDR1 SGDLS, CDR2 YYNGEE. Trimming shortened V by 0 bases and J by 0 bases, and 16 bases separated the two germline ends. The CDR3 extends over 18 amino acids. For the CDR3, the DNA is TGTGCCAGCAGCGTAGGGTGGGGAGGGTCACTCTCTGGAAACACCATATATTTT. This codes for CASSVGWGGSLSGNTIYF.

This chain joins TRBV15 and TRBJ1-5, with D perhaps matching TRBD1 (6 bases). Germline V gives CDR1 LNHNV, CDR2 YYDKDF (reference sequence). V lost 6 bases, J lost 2 bases, and 11 bases lay in between. CDR3 size: 14 residues. CDR3 DNA: TGTGCCACCAGTGAATACAGGGGCAATCAGCCCCAGCATTTT. As protein: CATSEYRGNQPQHF.

This clone was counted between two and nine times. This sequence joins TRBV5-1 and TRBJ1-1; 9 nucleotides agree with TRBD1. V shed 3 bases, J shed 1 base, and the junction held 1 base outside the gene matches. In germline, CDR1 is SGHRS, CDR2 YFSETQ. CDR3 length equals 14 residues. CDR3: CASSWGQGNTEAFF. Here the CDR3 DNA reads TGCGCCAGCAGCTGGGGACAGGGGAACACTGAAGCTTTCTTT.

This chain links TRBV20-1 with TRBJ2-3; D unclear. Trimming took 3 bases from V and 0 from J, leaving 13 bases between them. CDR1 and CDR2 from the germline V gene are DFQATT and SNEGSKA (reference sequence). The CDR3 loop spans 15 amino acids. The CDR3 loop reads CSASSGGPSTDTQYF. The CDR3 DNA reads as TGCAGTGCTAGTTCCGGCGGTCCAAGCACAGATACGCAGTATTTT.

This clone was detected once. The V call is TRBV5-1, the J call TRBJ1-3; the match to TRBD1 covers 9 bases. The CDR3 runs to 16 residues. CDR1 and CDR2 (germline): SGHRS, YFSETQ. The V gene end was trimmed by 5 bases and the J gene end by 4 bases; junction bases not matched to a gene: 10. This CDR3 reads CASRHTGTGNGNTIYF. The CDR3, as DNA: TGCGCCAGCAGGCACACCGGGACAGGGAACGGAAACACCATATATTTT.

V usage is TRBV28 and J usage is TRBJ1-4, with D possibly TRBD1 on 5 matching bases. Per the germline V gene, CDR1 is MDHEN and CDR2 is SYDVKM. The CDR3 totals 14 residues. Trimming left V 11 bases short and J 2 bases short, with 15 bases between. As DNA, the CDR3 is TGTGCCGGCACTCGACAGCACACTAATGAAAAACTGTTTTTT. Protein: CAGTRQHTNEKLFF. The complete variable domain, with remaining parts taken from reference TRBV28 and TRBJ1-4, reads DVKVTQSSRYLVKRTGEKVFLECVQDMDHENMFWYRQDPGLGLRLIYFSYDVKMKEKGDIPEGYSVSREKKERFSLILESASTNQTSMYLCAGTRQHTNEKLFFGSGTQLSVL.

There are a few counts of this clone. V gene TRBV28 combines with J gene TRBJ2-2; D possibly corresponds to TRBD1 (5 bases). V was cut by 7 bases and J by 0 bases, with 9 bases left in between. CDR3 length: 14 amino acids. Germline CDR1 MDHEN, CDR2 SYDVKM. The CDR3, as DNA: TGTGCCAGCACGACACAGGCGAACACCGGGGAGCTGTTTTTT. Amino acids: CASTTQANTGELFF.

V is TRBV3-1 (or the pseudogene TRBV3-2) and J is TRBJ2-4; D unresolved. V was cut by 1 base and J by 0 bases, with 13 bases left in between. There are 17 residues in the CDR3. CDR1 is LGHDT, CDR2 YNNKEL, per germline (reference sequence). CDR3: CASSQGNQALAKNIQYF. The CDR3 coding sequence is TGTGCCAGCAGCCAAGGGAATCAGGCACTAGCCAAAAACATTCAGTACTTC.

This clone was recorded once. This CDR3 reads CAIRETDRSGYEQYF. The CDR3 nucleotides are TGTGCCATCAGGGAGACCGACAGATCCGGGTACGAGCAGTACTTC. The chain combines TRBV10-3 with TRBJ2-7; tentatively, D is TRBD1 (5 bases). Germline CDR1 ENHRY, CDR2 SYGVKD. The CDR3 has 15 residues. The V end was cut by 6 bases, the J end by 4 bases, with 19 bases between.

This clone was detected a few times. This rearrangement joins TRBV7-2 to TRBJ2-3, with D unresolved. V was clipped by 2 bases and J by 0 bases, with 9 bases between them. Germline CDR1 is SGHTA and CDR2 is FQGNSA. This CDR3 spans 15 amino acids. The CDR3 spells CASSLNSPSTDTQYF. In DNA form, the CDR3 reads TGTGCCAGCAGCTTAAATAGCCCTAGCACAGATACGCAGTATTTT.

The V gene is TRBV5-8, the J gene TRBJ1-4, with D unclear. The V gene lost 0 bases and the J gene lost 0 bases, with 9 bases spanning the gap. Germline V lookup: CDR1 SGHTS, CDR2 YDEGEE. The CDR3 covers 16 residues. CDR3 residues: CASSLGQKATNEKLFF. The CDR3 DNA sequence: TGTGCCAGCAGCTTGGGACAAAAGGCAACTAATGAAAAACTGTTTTTT.

The chain joins TRBV7-3 to TRBJ2-3; 10 nucleotides match TRBD2. This CDR3 has 13 amino acids. Germline CDR1 is SGHTA and CDR2 is FQGTGA. V lost 3 bases and J lost 6; bases outside the gene matches: 0. The CDR3 DNA sequence: TGTGCCAGCAGCTTTAGCGGGGGGGATACGCAGTATTTT. It codes for CASSFSGGDTQYF.

This chain joins TRBV5-1 and TRBJ2-1, with D tentatively TRBD2 (5 bases). The CDR3 is made up of 15 amino acids. With 6 bases removed from V and 4 bases from J, the gap between germline ends came to 17 bases. CDR1 and CDR2 (germline): SGHRS, YFSETQ. CDR3 protein: CASTPSFPSYNEQFF. For the CDR3, the DNA is TGCGCCAGCACCCCTAGCTTCCCGTCATACAATGAGCAGTTCTTC.

The V gene is TRBV5-1, the J gene TRBJ2-1; TRBD1 matches at 7 bases. The CDR3 has 15 amino acids. Germline CDR1 SGHRS, CDR2 YFSETQ. J lost 2 bases, V lost 2 bases, and 4 bases had no gene match. The CDR3: CASSFDRAPYNEQFF. CDR3 coding DNA: TGCGCCAGCAGCTTCGACAGGGCCCCCTACAATGAGCAGTTCTTC.

This clone appeared a single time. This chain joins TRBV18 and TRBJ2-2; 8 bases fit TRBD2. Germline V gene sequence: CDR1 KGHSH, CDR2 LQKENI. The V and J ends lost 3 bases and 2 bases, in that order; junction bases with no gene match: 8. The CDR3 runs 17 residues. CDR3 in amino acids: CASSPGAGATNTGELFF. CDR3 nucleotide sequence: TGTGCCAGCTCACCGGGAGCGGGAGCGACAAACACCGGGGAGCTGTTTTTT.

The J gene is TRBJ2-1, the V gene TRBV7-2; 7 nucleotides match TRBD1. V shed 5 bases, J shed 7 bases, and the junction held 5 bases outside the gene matches. Per the germline V gene, CDR1 is SGHTA and CDR2 is FQGNSA. The CDR3 is 13 residues long. The CDR3 coding sequence is TGTGCCAGCAGCGCCCGGGACAGAAATGAGCAGTTCTTC. It codes for CASSARDRNEQFF.

The V gene is TRBV29-1, the J gene TRBJ2-3; possibly TRBD1 for D (6 bases). The germline V gene has CDR1 SQVTM and CDR2 ANQGSEA. Trimming removed 2 bases at V and 4 bases at J, with 10 bases between. The CDR3 totals 13 residues. The CDR3 loop is CSVEPGQSDTQYF. The CDR3 DNA follows: TGCAGCGTTGAACCGGGACAATCAGATACGCAGTATTTT.

The chain links TRBV9 to TRBJ2-1; a weak D match, TRBD2 (5 bases). CDR1 SGDLS and CDR2 YYNGEE come from the germline V gene. The CDR3 has 14 amino acids. V was pared by 4 bases and J by 6 bases, with 14 bases between. The CDR3 coding sequence is TGTGCCAGCAGCCCCCGAGGGCTTACCAATGAGCAGTTCTTC. It yields the protein CASSPRGLTNEQFF.

The chain couples TRBV7-9 to TRBJ1-1; TRBD1 matches at 7 bases. The CDR3 loop spans 14 amino acids. Germline-derived CDR1 and CDR2 are SEHNR and FQNEAQ (reference sequence). With 6 bases clipped from V and 1 base from J, the junction kept 5 bases outside the gene matches. The CDR3: CASSLGQPNTEAFF. For the CDR3, the DNA is TGTGCCAGCAGTTTGGGACAGCCGAACACTGAAGCTTTCTTT.

V usage is TRBV5-1 and J usage is TRBJ1-6; D possibly corresponds to TRBD1 (6 bases). Trimming left V 1 base short and J 1 base short, with 6 bases between. This CDR3 spans 15 amino acids. CDR1 is SGHRS and CDR2 is YFSETQ in the germline V gene. CDR3 loop: CASSLQGSYNSPLHF. The CDR3, as DNA: TGCGCCAGCAGCTTGCAGGGGTCCTATAATTCACCCCTCCACTTT.

V usage is TRBV7-2 and J usage is TRBJ2-7, with 11 bases matching TRBD2. Trimming cost V 5 bases and J 0 bases; bases outside gene matches: 3. This CDR3 spans 15 amino acids. Germline CDR1 SGHTA, CDR2 FQGNSA. The chain's CDR3 is CASSILAGGSYEQYF. CDR3 coding DNA: TGTGCCAGCAGCATCCTAGCGGGAGGCTCCTACGAGCAGTACTTC. The entire variable domain, with the rest obtained from reference TRBV7-2 and TRBJ2-7, is as follows: GAGVSQSPSNKVTEKGKDVELRCDPISGHTALYWYRQSLGQGLEFLIYFQGNSAPDKSGLPSDRFSAERTGGSVSTLTIQRTQQEDSAVYLCASSILAGGSYEQYFGPGTRLTVT.

The V call is TRBV23-1, the J call TRBJ2-7, with 7 bases that match TRBD1. TRBV23-1 is classed as an ORF, of uncertain function. The CDR3 covers 14 residues. V lost 0 bases and J lost 7; bases outside the gene matches: 6. The CDR3, as DNA: TGCGCCAGCAGTCAATCAGGACAGGTGGGAGAGCAGTACGTC. This encodes CASSQSGQVGEQYV.

The gene calls are TRBV2 and TRBJ2-3; D unclear. V dropped 5 bases and J dropped 1 base, with 10 bases sitting between them. From germline, CDR1 is SNHLY and CDR2 FYNNEI. This CDR3 region has 14 residues. The CDR3 loop is CASSTRRRTDTQYF. CDR3 bases: TGTGCCAGCAGTACCAGGCGTCGCACAGATACGCAGTATTTT. The complete variable domain, with remaining parts taken from reference TRBV2 and TRBJ2-3, reads EPEVTQTPSHQVTQMGQEVILRCVPISNHLYFYWYRQILGQKVEFLVSFYNNEISEKSEIFDDQFSVERPDGSNFTLKIRSTKLEDSAMYFCASSTRRRTDTQYFGPGTRLTVL.

The chain is built from TRBV12-5 and TRBJ1-3; no clear D gene. Germline V gene sequence: CDR1 LGHNT, CDR2 FRNRAP. V was shortened by 4 bases and J by 2 bases, with 3 bases between the two germline ends. The CDR3 length is 12 residues. CDR3 sequence: CASGSPGNTIYF. The CDR3 DNA reads as TGTGCTAGTGGTTCTCCTGGAAACACCATATATTTT.

Here the CDR3 DNA reads TGTGCCAGCAAACTACAGGGGCTGGAGGGCTACACCTTC. It yields the protein CASKLQGLEGYTF. The chain uses TRBV5-6 and TRBJ1-2; 7 bases align to TRBD1. V dropped 6 bases and J dropped 8; count of bases not matched to a gene: 10. CDR3 length: 13 residues. The germline V gene encodes CDR1 SGHDT and CDR2 YYEEEE. The full variable domain, its missing parts supplied by reference TRBV5-6 and TRBJ1-2, is DAGVTQSPTHLIKTRGQQVTLRCSPKSGHDTVSWYQQALGQGPQFIFQYYEEEERQRGNFPDRFSGHQFPNYSSELNVNALLLGDSALYLCASKLQGLEGYTFGSGTRLTVV.

The genes are TRBV7-3 and TRBJ2-3, with D maybe TRBD1 (6 bases). V was pared by 5 bases and J by 4 bases, with 13 bases between. The germline CDR1 and CDR2 sequences are SGHTA and FQGTGA. This CDR3 has 14 amino acids. The CDR3 sequence: CASSQDRISDTQYF. The CDR3 nucleotides are TGTGCCAGCAGCCAAGACAGGATCTCAGATACGCAGTATTTT.

A single count supports this clone. The chain links TRBV19 to TRBJ2-3, with D perhaps TRBD2 (7 bases). Germline CDR1 LNHDA, CDR2 SQIVND (reference sequence). The CDR3 totals 14 residues. V shed 6 bases and J shed 2 bases, with 12 bases lying between them. CDR3 sequence: CASSTGGLTDTQYF. The CDR3 DNA is TGTGCCAGTAGCACCGGGGGGCTCACAGATACGCAGTATTTT.

This clone came up a few times. The chain couples TRBV4-1 to TRBJ2-4; TRBD1 matches at 8 bases. CDR3 size: 18 residues. Germline-derived CDR1 and CDR2 are MGHRA and YSYEKL. V was clipped by 4 bases and J by 0 bases; unmatched bases: 11. The CDR3 reads CASSRTRDRGVAKNIQYF. The CDR3 DNA sequence: TGCGCCAGCAGCCGGACCCGAGACAGGGGCGTAGCCAAAAACATTCAGTACTTC.

The chain employs TRBV7-2 and TRBJ1-2; TRBD1 matches at 8 bases. With 1 base clipped from V and 8 bases from J, the junction kept 12 bases outside the gene matches. This CDR3 spans 16 amino acids. Germline assignment: CDR1 SGHTA and CDR2 FQGNSA. Here the CDR3 DNA reads TGTGCCAGCAGCTTAGACCGACGAGGGACAGGTGGGGGCTACACCTTC. Translated: CASSLDRRGTGGGYTF.

This chain connects TRBV6-1 to TRBJ2-3; 10 bases align to TRBD2. The CDR3 has 16 residues. The germline gives CDR1 MNHNS, CDR2 SASEGT. V was pared by 4 bases and J by 4 bases, with 8 bases of the junction left unmatched. The CDR3 DNA is TGTGCCAGCAGTGCCTCTAGCGGGAGTTGGGCAGATACGCAGTATTTT. Residues: CASSASSGSWADTQYF.